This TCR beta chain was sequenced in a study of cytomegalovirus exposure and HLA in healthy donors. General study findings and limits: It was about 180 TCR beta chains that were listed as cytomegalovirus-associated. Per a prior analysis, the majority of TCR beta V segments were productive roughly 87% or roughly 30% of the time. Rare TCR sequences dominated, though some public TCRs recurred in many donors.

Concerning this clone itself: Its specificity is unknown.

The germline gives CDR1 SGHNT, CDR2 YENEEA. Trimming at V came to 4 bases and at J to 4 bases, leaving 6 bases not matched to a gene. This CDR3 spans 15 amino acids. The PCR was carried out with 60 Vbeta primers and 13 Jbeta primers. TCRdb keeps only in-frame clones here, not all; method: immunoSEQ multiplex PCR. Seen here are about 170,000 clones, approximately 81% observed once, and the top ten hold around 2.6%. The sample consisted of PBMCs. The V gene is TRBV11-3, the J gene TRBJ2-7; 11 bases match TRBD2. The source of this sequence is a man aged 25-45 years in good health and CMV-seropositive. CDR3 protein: CASSSRLAGMYEQYF. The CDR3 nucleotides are TGTGCCAGCAGCTCAAGACTAGCGGGAATGTACGAGCAGTACTTC.